The next 18 T cell receptor beta chains were all read from a single sample in a study of T cells in Graves' hyperthyroidism and ophthalmopathy. Template material for amplifying TCR beta CDR3 regions consisted of RNA transcripts. Using the HTBI primer set, a first-round RT-PCR was run on the TCR CDR3. TCRdb re-called the multiplex PCR reads through MiXCR, storing one row per CDR3 protein. This sample has approximately 600,000 distinct CDR3 sequences, with about 20% found just once. The sequenced sample was blood. The receptors were sampled from a man aged 25 to 40 with Graves' ophthalmopathy.

This clonotype was observed a handful of times. V and J are TRBV20-1 and TRBJ2-1, with 10 bases matching TRBD2. Germline CDR1 DFQATT, CDR2 SNEGSKA (reference sequence). The length of the CDR3 is 13 residues. J lost 9 bases, V lost 7 bases, and 9 bases had no gene match. CDR3 bases: TGCAGTGTCGAGCGGGAGGGGAATGGTGAGCAGTTCTTC. This encodes CSVEREGNGEQFF.

The genes are TRBV7-8 and TRBJ2-3; 9 bases align to TRBD2. The CDR3 has 16 residues. With 4 bases clipped from V and 4 bases from J, the junction kept 9 bases outside the gene matches. Germline CDR1 is SGHVS and CDR2 is FQNEAQ. DNA for the CDR3: TGTGCCAGCAGCTATTTAGCGGGGGATGGGTCAGATACGCAGTATTTT. Translated, it gives CASSYLAGDGSDTQYF.

This clonotype was seen a handful of times. The genes are TRBV10-3 and TRBJ1-4; unclear D gene. V was pared by 0 bases and J by 6 bases, with 11 bases between. The germline V gene encodes CDR1 ENHRY and CDR2 SYGVKD. The CDR3 contains 15 residues. As DNA, the CDR3 is TGTGCCATCAGTGAGTCGTTAGGGCGCGATGAAAAACTGTTTTTT. This codes for CAISESLGRDEKLFF.

This clonotype was counted many times. V and J are TRBV2 and TRBJ2-5, with D perhaps TRBD2 (5 bases). Germline V gene sequence: CDR1 SNHLY, CDR2 FYNNEI. The CDR3 is made up of 13 amino acids. V was pared by 5 bases and J by 3 bases, with 10 bases between. CDR3 sequence: CASSPDSEETQYF. The CDR3 region has the DNA TGTGCCAGCAGTCCGGACTCTGAAGAGACCCAGTACTTC.

This clonotype came up once. The gene calls are TRBV20-1 and TRBJ2-1; a possible D gene is TRBD2 (6 bases). V was shortened by 0 bases and J by 7 bases, with 22 bases between the two germline ends. Germline loops: CDR1 DFQATT, CDR2 SNEGSKA (reference sequence). The CDR3 has 17 amino acids. CDR3 coding DNA: TGCAGTGCTAGAGAAATACAGGACTACCCTAGAGGGAATGAGCAGTTCTTC. It codes for CSAREIQDYPRGNEQFF.

CDR3 DNA: TGCAGCGTTGAAGTAGGACAGAGGGACGAGCAGTACTTC. Translating gives CSVEVGQRDEQYF. The chain carries TRBV29-1 and TRBJ2-7, with D maybe TRBD1 (6 bases). This CDR3 region has 13 residues. Germline-derived CDR1 and CDR2 are SQVTM and ANQGSEA. The V end lost 1 base, the J end lost 5 bases, and 12 bases lay between the germline ends.

The DNA of the CDR3 is TGCAGTGCTAGAGATCACGGGGGAGTAAGCGAGCAGTACTTC. Translating it yields CSARDHGGVSEQYF. The chain uses TRBV20-1 and TRBJ2-7; possibly TRBD2 for D (6 bases). This CDR3 region has 14 residues. Per germline, CDR1 DFQATT and CDR2 SNEGSKA (reference sequence). V was cut by 0 bases and J by 6 bases, with 15 bases left in between.

CDR3 amino acids: CASSAPERPYNEQFF. The CDR3 coding sequence is TGTGCCAGCAGCGCACCAGAGCGGCCCTACAATGAGCAGTTCTTC. The chain couples TRBV7-9 to TRBJ2-1, with TRBD2 as a possible D gene (5 bases). V lost 5 bases and J lost 2, with 13 bases in between. The germline V gene has CDR1 SEHNR and CDR2 FQNEAQ (reference sequence). The CDR3 contains 15 residues.

This chain links TRBV5-1 with TRBJ2-3, with D maybe TRBD2 (5 bases). CDR3 length: 16 amino acids. Deletions cut 1 base from V and 2 bases from J, with 14 bases between. CDR1 is SGHRS and CDR2 is YFSETQ in the germline V gene. Written as DNA, the CDR3 is TGCGCCAGCAGCTTGTTTTCCGGGGAAACCACAGATACGCAGTATTTT. It specifies CASSLFSGETTDTQYF.

The chain carries TRBV20-1 and TRBJ2-1, with a weak D call TRBD2 (5 bases). Germline CDR1 DFQATT, CDR2 SNEGSKA (reference sequence). The CDR3 sequence is 16 residues long. Trimming removed 1 base at V and 0 bases at J, with 13 bases between. The CDR3 reads CSARAFGRASYNEQFF. The CDR3 DNA follows: TGCAGTGCTAGAGCGTTTGGGCGGGCCTCCTACAATGAGCAGTTCTTC.

The chain combines TRBV6-1 with TRBJ2-7; D possibly corresponds to TRBD2 (7 bases). In germline, CDR1 is MNHNS, CDR2 SASEGT. V lost 8 bases and J 6 bases, leaving 17 bases between the germline ends. This CDR3 is built from 13 residues. The CDR3 coding sequence is TGTGCCAGCTCTACCGGGGGGCCGGGCGAGCAGTACTTC. As protein: CASSTGGPGEQYF.

The V and J genes are TRBV5-8 and TRBJ2-3; D is unclear. The V gene lost 3 bases and the J gene lost 2 bases, with 7 bases spanning the gap. The germline CDR1 and CDR2 sequences are SGHTS and YDEGEE. The CDR3 loop spans 13 amino acids. The CDR3 here is CASSWQVTDTQYF. For the CDR3, the DNA is TGTGCCAGCAGCTGGCAGGTCACAGATACGCAGTATTTT.

The table lists this clonotype with a few counts. This chain uses TRBV6-5 with TRBJ2-2; the match to TRBD1 covers 7 bases. CDR3 size: 16 residues. V was pared by 2 bases and J by 5 bases, with 8 bases of the junction left unmatched. The germline V gene encodes CDR1 MNHEY and CDR2 SVGAGI. The CDR3 region is CASSYPQGESTGELFF. Here the CDR3 DNA reads TGTGCCAGCAGTTACCCCCAGGGGGAGAGTACCGGGGAGCTGTTTTTT.

The genes are TRBV20-1 and TRBJ1-4, with no clear D. Trimming left V 6 bases short and J 7 bases short, with 15 bases between. Germline CDR1 reads DFQATT; CDR2 reads SNEGSKA (reference sequence). This CDR3 is built from 13 residues. The CDR3 here is CSARTGSGEKLFF. The CDR3 region has the DNA TGCAGTGCCCGGACGGGTTCTGGTGAAAAACTGTTTTTT.

The rearrangement links TRBV29-1 to TRBJ1-5; maybe TRBD1 (6 bases). V was clipped by 6 bases and J by 2 bases, with 11 bases between them. Germline V gene lookup returns CDR1 SQVTM and CDR2 ANQGSEA. This CDR3 comprises 13 residues. This CDR3 reads CSVQGGGNQPQHF. In nucleotides, the CDR3 is TGCAGCGTCCAAGGGGGAGGCAATCAGCCCCAGCATTTT.

The chain combines TRBV9 with TRBJ1-1; weak D call: TRBD1 (5 bases). The V gene lost 2 bases and the J gene lost 1 base, with 15 bases spanning the gap. Germline CDR1 and CDR2: SGDLS and YYNGEE. The CDR3 is 16 amino acids. The CDR3 nucleotides read TGTGCCAGCAGCGTCTTAGGAGGAGGGGCGAACACTGAAGCTTTCTTT. The encoded protein is CASSVLGGGANTEAFF.

This clonotype was counted ten times or more. The CDR3 sequence: CASSYPPGKGAYEQYF. The CDR3 bases are TGTGCCAGCAGTTACCCTCCTGGTAAGGGGGCCTACGAGCAGTACTTC. The genes are TRBV6-6 and TRBJ2-7; perhaps TRBD1 as D (6 bases). Germline V CDR1 and CDR2: MNHNY, SVGAGI (reference sequence). This CDR3 comprises 16 residues. V lost 2 bases to trimming and J lost 2 bases, with 16 bases between them.

The chain joins TRBV20-1 to TRBJ2-5; TRBD2 matches at 11 bases. After removal of 2 bases from V and 0 bases from J, the junction contained 11 bases not matched to a gene. CDR3 size: 18 residues. Germline V gene data show CDR1 as DFQATT and CDR2 as SNEGSKA (reference sequence). The CDR3 sequence is CSARRIVTSGSYQETQYF. CDR3 bases: TGCAGTGCTAGAAGAATCGTCACTAGCGGGAGCTACCAAGAGACCCAGTACTTC.